The 3 T cell receptor beta chains below all came from one sample that was sequenced in a study of cytomegalovirus exposure and HLA in healthy donors. The PCR contained 60 Vbeta and 13 Jbeta primers. Profiled with immunoSEQ multiplex PCR; TCRdb holds only in-frame clones, not every one. There are 100,000 to 150,000 clones in the sample; around three quarters occur only once, and around 3% lies in the top ten. Sequencing was done on a sample of PBMCs. The receptors shown here come from a woman aged 45 to 65 in good health and CMV-seronegative.

The genes are TRBV4-3 and TRBJ1-1; TRBD1 aligns across 9 bases. The CDR3 length is 16 residues. With 2 bases clipped from V and 5 bases from J, the junction kept 9 bases outside the gene matches. Per the germline V gene, CDR1 is LGHNA and CDR2 is YSLEER. CDR3 loop: CASSQNLRQGGTEAFF. As DNA, the CDR3 is TGCGCCAGCAGCCAAAACTTAAGACAGGGGGGTACTGAAGCTTTCTTT.

This clone was seen just once. The chain joins TRBV7-2 to TRBJ1-1; unclear D gene. The CDR3 loop spans 15 amino acids. Germline lookup yields CDR1 SGHTA and CDR2 FQGNSA. V lost 1 base and J 1 base, leaving 10 bases between the germline ends. CDR3 amino acids: CASSLDRTRNTEAFF. CDR3 nucleotides: TGTGCCAGCAGCTTAGACCGGACTCGGAACACTGAAGCTTTCTTT.

The chain has TRBV7-2 and TRBJ2-1; 13 bases align to TRBD2. Germline V gene data show CDR1 as SGHTA and CDR2 as FQGNSA. The junction had 6 bases not matched to a gene; V was cut back by 10 bases and J by 9 bases. CDR3 length: 13 residues. This chain's CDR3 is CATRLAGGSEQFF. The CDR3 DNA reads TGTGCCACCAGACTAGCGGGAGGTTCTGAGCAGTTCTTC. The entire variable domain, with the rest obtained from reference TRBV7-2 and TRBJ2-1, is as follows: GAGVSQSPSNKVTEKGKDVELRCDPISGHTALYWYRQSLGQGLEFLIYFQGNSAPDKSGLPSDRFSAERTGGSVSTLTIQRTQQEDSAVYLCATRLAGGSEQFFGPGTRLTVL.